This TCR beta chain comes out of a study of blood T cell repertoires in COVID-19. Repertoires were generated with immunoSEQ multiplex PCR, while TCRdb's copy carries only in-frame clones and drops some. Of approximately 240,000 clones listed, roughly 84% are singletons. The CDR3 length is 14 residues. Trimming took off 6 bases at V and 0 bases at J, with 12 bases between the two ends. Looked up from germline, CDR1 is MNHEY and CDR2 is SVGAGI. Specimen: peripheral blood. The chain joins TRBV6-5 to TRBJ2-7; tentative D call: TRBD1 (5 bases). The sequence was collected from a woman aged 55-70 years who had recovered from COVID-19. The CDR3 nucleotides read TGTGCCAGCAGAACAGGCGAACTCTCCTACGAGCAGTACTTC. Protein sequence: CASRTGELSYEQYF.